This T cell receptor beta chain was recorded in a study of early T cells in non-severe SARS-CoV-2 infection. Study conclusions and caveats: Using VDJdb, the matching emphasized anti-spike CD8 responses while missing private and CD4 specificities.

This clonotype showed up just a few times. What it binds is unknown. MiXCR, run by TCRdb on the 5' RACE reads, gives a single entry per CDR3 protein. The sample yields over 50,000 distinct CDR3 sequences, about 7.7% seen once. CDR3 length: 14 amino acids. The germline V and J ends were trimmed by 3 bases and 0 bases, with 6 bases remaining between them. Germline loops: CDR1 LGHDT, CDR2 YNNKEL (reference sequence). The sequence derives from an adult who was a healthcare worker with PCR-confirmed SARS-CoV-2 infection or an uninfected control (not recorded which). Sample: whole blood, taken at baseline. V gene TRBV3-1 combines with J gene TRBJ1-5; D unresolved. CDR3 amino acids: CASSQGNSNQPQHF. Written as DNA, the CDR3 is TGTGCCAGCAGCCAGGGGAATAGCAATCAGCCCCAGCATTTT.